The rows below give T cell receptor beta chains drawn from one sample of a study of CD8+CD57+ T cells in acquired aplastic anemia. TCRdb recomputed calls from the reads with MiXCR, one row per CDR3 protein. The data hold about 160,000 distinct CDR3 sequences, with less than 50% observed a single time. The sample comprised sorted CD4+, CD8+, or CD8+CD57+ T cells (not recorded which) from PBMCs. These receptors originate from a human donor with aplastic anemia. Each CDR3 is given with its conserved first and last residue. The D gene is left open where the match is weak. A row's size may be missing; if present it is once, few, many or a size class.

V gene	D gene	clone size	J gene	CDR3 DNA	CDR3 protein
TRBV9	TRBD2	many	TRBJ2-7	TGTGCCAGCAGCGTGTCCGGGACTAGCGTTTTCTACGAGCAGTACTTC	CASSVSGTSVFYEQYF
TRBV10-3	TRBD2	NA	TRBJ2-7	TGTGCCATCAGCGATCCTAGTAGCGGGGGCTTCTACGAGCAGTACTTC	CAISDPSSGGFYEQYF
TRBV4-3	NA	many	TRBJ2-3	TGCGCCAGCAGCCAGACCTGGACGACGGATGAAATCACGAATACGCAGTATTTT	CASSQTWTTDEITNTQYF
TRBV20-1	TRBD2	NA	TRBJ2-1	TGCAGTGCCATACTAGCGGGGGGGCCGACGGATGAGCAGTTCTTC	CSAILAGGPTDEQFF
TRBV2	NA	NA	TRBJ2-5	TGTGCCAGCAGTTACGGGGGCGGCCCGGGGACCCAGTACTTC	CASSYGGGPGTQYF
TRBV29-1	TRBD1	many	TRBJ1-5	TGCAGCGTTGCAGACCCGGGACAGGGTGGGCAGCCCCAGCATTTT	CSVADPGQGGQPQHF
TRBV5-8	TRBD2	many	TRBJ2-1	TGTGCCAGCAGCTTTGGACTAGCGGGAGCTTCCGACAATGAGCAGTTCTTC	CASSFGLAGASDNEQFF
TRBV12-3/TRBV12-4	NA	NA	TRBJ2-7	TGTGCCAGCAGTTTACTAGGCAGGGTGAGGATGTACTTC	CASSLLGRVRMYF
TRBV2	TRBD1	NA	TRBJ1-1	TGTGCCAGCAGGGGGGGACAGGTGAACACTGAAGCTTTCTTT	CASRGGQVNTEAFF
TRBV7-3	NA	NA	TRBJ2-7	TGTGCCAGCAGCTTCGGACAGATCTACGAGCAGTACTTC	CASSFGQIYEQYF
TRBV7-8	NA	many	TRBJ2-3	TGTGCCAGCGCTCCCGGGGAGCCTAGCACAGATACGCAGTATTTT	CASAPGEPSTDTQYF
TRBV5-1	TRBD1	many	TRBJ1-1	TGCGCCAGCAGCCTGTGGACAGGCGGCGGCACTGAAGCTTTCTTT	CASSLWTGGGTEAFF
TRBV7-9	NA	few	TRBJ2-3	TGTGCCAGCAAAAAGGGGGAGGATACGCAGTATTTT	CASKKGEDTQYF
TRBV10-3	NA	once	TRBJ1-2	TGTGCCATCAGTTTAGGGGGGGACTATGGCTACACCTTC	CAISLGGDYGYTF
TRBV20-1	TRBD2	NA	TRBJ2-3	TGCAGTGCTAGAGATCTACGACTAGCGGCTAGCACAGATACGCAGTATTTT	CSARDLRLAASTDTQYF
TRBV15	TRBD2	NA	TRBJ2-3	TGTGCCACCAGCAGAGGCCGGACTAGCGGGTTTACAGATACGCAGTATTTT	CATSRGRTSGFTDTQYF
TRBV10-3	NA	NA	TRBJ1-5	TGTGCCATCAGTGACGACCTAACGGGTCAGCCCCAGCATTTT	CAISDDLTGQPQHF
TRBV7-6	NA	few	TRBJ2-7	TGTGCCAGCAGCTCCACGCCACTCGAGCAGTACTTC	CASSSTPLEQYF
TRBV29-1	NA	few	TRBJ1-2	TGCAGCGGATGGGCCTCTAACTATGGCTACACCTTC	CSGWASNYGYTF
TRBV25-1	NA	few	TRBJ2-3	TGTGCCAGCAGTGAACTCGTGGGCTCCACAGATACGCAGTATTTT	CASSELVGSTDTQYF
TRBV10-3	TRBD1	many	TRBJ2-1	TGTGCCATCCGGACAGGAGAGCACAATGAGCAGTTCTTC	CAIRTGEHNEQFF
TRBV6-1	NA	NA	TRBJ1-2	TGTGCCAGCAGTGGACAGTCTTATGGCTACACCTTC	CASSGQSYGYTF
TRBV12-3/TRBV12-4	NA	many	TRBJ2-3	TGTGCCAGCACCTCAGATACGCAGTATTTT	CASTSDTQYF
TRBV2	TRBD2	once	TRBJ2-7	TGTGCCAGCACCCAGTGGCTAGCGGGAAACGAGCAGTACTTC	CASTQWLAGNEQYF
TRBV19	NA	many	TRBJ1-1	TGTGCCAGCTCCAGGGGTGACCTGAACACTGAAGCTTTCTTT	CASSRGDLNTEAFF
TRBV12-3/TRBV12-4	TRBD1	many	TRBJ1-2	TGTGCCAGCAGCCCCCCAGGGGGCGACTATGGCTACACCTTC	CASSPPGGDYGYTF
TRBV13	NA	many	TRBJ1-6	TGTGCCAGCAGGCGGGGCTCCTATAATTCACCCCTCCACTTT	CASRRGSYNSPLHF
TRBV10-3	TRBD2	NA	TRBJ2-1	TGTGCCATCGAGCGGGAGGTGTACAATGAGCAGTTCTTC	CAIEREVYNEQFF
TRBV11-2	TRBD2	many	TRBJ2-7	TGTGCCAGCAGCGTAGGACTAGCGGGAGCAGACCACGAGCAGTACTTC	CASSVGLAGADHEQYF